The entry below describes one T cell receptor beta chain. The data were obtained in a study of T-cell reconstitution after alpha-beta-depleted transplantation in children. Germline V gene data show CDR1 as SGHKS and CDR2 as YYEKEE (reference sequence). CDR3 length: 15 residues. V shed 2 bases and J shed 4 bases, with 12 bases lying between them. Unique molecular identifiers were used to barcode this TCRbeta library. Using its own MiXCR run on the PCR reads, TCRdb lists one record per CDR3 protein. The data hold over 200,000 distinct CDR3 sequences, with approximately 17% observed a single time. This sequence was found in a male patient between 2 and 10 years old who had a stem cell transplant for acute lymphoblastic leukemia, so the T cells may come from the graft donor. This sample comprised PBMCs, mostly from graft donor cells, obtained 360 days after TCRalphabeta/CD19-depleted stem cell transplant. The chain uses TRBV5-5 and TRBJ2-2; D uncertain. CDR3 amino acids: CASSLGYGSTGELFF. DNA for the CDR3: TGTGCCAGCAGCTTAGGGTACGGATCCACCGGGGAGCTGTTTTTT.